This is a list of T cell receptor beta chains from one sample in a study of OX40 agonist ivuxolimab in advanced cancers. Using immunoSEQ multiplex PCR, the repertoire was profiled, and TCRdb retains in-frame clones only, with some absent. The data contain approximately 90,000 clones, roughly 84% of them singletons. Sequences were derived from CD4+ or CD8+ T cells sorted from blood, sampled in a trial of the OX40 agonist ivuxolimab. Source of these receptors: an adult with an advanced solid tumor such as melanoma, head and neck, liver or kidney cancer. The CDR3 runs from the conserved cysteine through the conserved F or W. The D gene is left open where the match is weak. A clone size is listed for some rows: how often the clone was seen (once, few, many), or a class if it is expanded.

j_call: TRBJ2-3
v_call: TRBV5-1
clone_size: .
d_call: .
cdr3_length: 14
cdr3_nt: TGCGCCAGCAAAAGCCTGGAGAGCACAGATACGCAGTATTTT
cdr3_aa: CASKSLESTDTQYF

j_call: TRBJ2-5
v_call: TRBV15
clone_size: .
d_call: .
cdr3_length: 12
cdr3_nt: TGTGCCACCGGGCCAGGGTACGAGACCCAGTACTTC
cdr3_aa: CATGPGYETQYF

j_call: TRBJ2-1
v_call: TRBV6-6
clone_size: .
d_call: .
cdr3_length: 11
cdr3_nt: TGTGCCAGCAGCCCCTCGGAAGGGCAGTTCTTC
cdr3_aa: CASSPSEGQFF

j_call: TRBJ2-6
v_call: TRBV6-4
clone_size: few
d_call: .
cdr3_length: 16
cdr3_nt: TGTGCCAGCAGTGAAGGGGGGCCGTCTGGGGCCAACGTCCTGACTTTC
cdr3_aa: CASSEGGPSGANVLTF

j_call: TRBJ2-1
v_call: TRBV5-6
clone_size: .
d_call: TRBD2
cdr3_length: 15
cdr3_nt: TGTGCCAGCAGCTCAATAAGCGGGATTGAGGATGAGCAGTTCTTC
cdr3_aa: CASSSISGIEDEQFF

j_call: TRBJ1-4
v_call: TRBV7-9
clone_size: .
d_call: .
cdr3_length: 17
cdr3_nt: TGTGCCAGCAGCTCCGGGACCGGAGGAGCAACTAATGAAAAACTGTTTTTT
cdr3_aa: CASSSGTGGATNEKLFF

j_call: TRBJ2-5
v_call: TRBV11-3
clone_size: .
d_call: .
cdr3_length: 14
cdr3_nt: TGTGCCAGCAGCCCCCCGGAAGGGCCGGGGGAGCAGTACTTC
cdr3_aa: CASSPPEGPGEQYF

j_call: TRBJ2-3
v_call: TRBV7-6
clone_size: .
d_call: .
cdr3_length: 14
cdr3_nt: TGTGCCAGCAGCTTAGAGCCTGGTCAGGATACGCAGTATTTT
cdr3_aa: CASSLEPGQDTQYF

j_call: TRBJ1-1
v_call: TRBV18
clone_size: .
d_call: .
cdr3_length: 15
cdr3_nt: TGTGCCAGCTCACCAGGGGAGACTTCGAACACTGAAGCTTTCTTT
cdr3_aa: CASSPGETSNTEAFF

j_call: TRBJ2-7
v_call: TRBV6-6
clone_size: .
d_call: .
cdr3_length: 13
cdr3_nt: TGTGCCAGCAGGAGGAGCGTGCTCTCCGAGCAGTACTTC
cdr3_aa: CASRRSVLSEQYF

j_call: TRBJ1-2
v_call: TRBV2
clone_size: .
d_call: TRBD1
cdr3_length: 17
cdr3_nt: TGTGCCAGCAGTGGAATGAAGATCCAGGGGGCCGTCTATGGCTACACCTTC
cdr3_aa: CASSGMKIQGAVYGYTF